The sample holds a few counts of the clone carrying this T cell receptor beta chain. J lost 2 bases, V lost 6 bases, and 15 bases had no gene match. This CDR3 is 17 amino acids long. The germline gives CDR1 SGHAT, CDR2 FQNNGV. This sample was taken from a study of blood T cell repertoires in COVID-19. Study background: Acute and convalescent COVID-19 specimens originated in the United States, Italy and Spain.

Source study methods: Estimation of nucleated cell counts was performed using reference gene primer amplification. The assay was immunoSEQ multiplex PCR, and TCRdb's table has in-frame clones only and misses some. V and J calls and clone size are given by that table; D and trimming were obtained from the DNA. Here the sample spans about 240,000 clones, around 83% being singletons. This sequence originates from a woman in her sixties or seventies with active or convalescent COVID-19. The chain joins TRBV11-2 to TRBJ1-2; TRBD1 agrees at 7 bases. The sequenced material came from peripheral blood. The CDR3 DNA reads TGTGCCAGCAGACCCCCCCGCAGGGGGAGAGAGAACTATGGCTACACCTTC. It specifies CASRPPRRGRENYGYTF.